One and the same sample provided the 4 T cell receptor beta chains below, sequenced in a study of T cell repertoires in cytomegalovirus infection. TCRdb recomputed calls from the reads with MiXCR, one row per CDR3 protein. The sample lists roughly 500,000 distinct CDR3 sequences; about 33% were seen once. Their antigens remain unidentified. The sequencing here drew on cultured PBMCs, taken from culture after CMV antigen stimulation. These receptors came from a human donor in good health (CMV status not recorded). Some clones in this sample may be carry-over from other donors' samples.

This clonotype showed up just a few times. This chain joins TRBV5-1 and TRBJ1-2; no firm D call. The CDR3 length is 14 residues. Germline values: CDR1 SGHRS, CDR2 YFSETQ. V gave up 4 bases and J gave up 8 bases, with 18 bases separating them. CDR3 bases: TGCGCCAGCAGCCGATCCCCGGGGTTAGAAGGCTACACCTTC. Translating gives CASSRSPGLEGYTF.

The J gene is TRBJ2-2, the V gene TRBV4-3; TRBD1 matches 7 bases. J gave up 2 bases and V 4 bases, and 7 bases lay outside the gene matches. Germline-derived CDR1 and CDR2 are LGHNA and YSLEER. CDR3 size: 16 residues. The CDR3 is CASSRSRDSNTGELFF. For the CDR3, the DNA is TGCGCCAGCAGCCGATCCCGGGACAGTAACACCGGGGAGCTGTTTTTT.

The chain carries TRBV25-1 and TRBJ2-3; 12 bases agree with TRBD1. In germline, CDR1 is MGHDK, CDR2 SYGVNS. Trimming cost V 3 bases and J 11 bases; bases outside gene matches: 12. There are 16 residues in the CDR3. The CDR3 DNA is TGTGCCAGCAGTGAGGGGACAGGGGGCCCCCGGGGATGGCAGTATTTT. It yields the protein CASSEGTGGPRGWQYF. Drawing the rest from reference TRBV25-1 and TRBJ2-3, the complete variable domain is EADIYQTPRYLVIGTGKKITLECSQTMGHDKMYWYQQDPGMELHLIHYSYGVNSTEKGDLSSESTVSRIRTEHFPLTLESARPSHTSQYLCASSEGTGGPRGWQYFGPGTRLTVL.

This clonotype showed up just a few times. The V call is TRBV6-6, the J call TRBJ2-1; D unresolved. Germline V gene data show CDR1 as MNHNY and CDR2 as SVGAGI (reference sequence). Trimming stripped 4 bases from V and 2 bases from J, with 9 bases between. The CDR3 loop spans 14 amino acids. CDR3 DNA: TGTGCCAGCAGTTCGACTGGGCCCTACAATGAGCAGTTCTTC. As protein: CASSSTGPYNEQFF.